This T cell receptor (beta chain) was found in a study of cytomegalovirus exposure and HLA in healthy donors. V lost 5 bases, J lost 11 bases, and 7 bases stayed unmatched. Germline CDR1 and CDR2: MNHEY and SVGAGI. CDR3 length: 13 residues. This PCR relied on a set of 60 Vbeta primers and 13 Jbeta primers. Assay used: immunoSEQ multiplex PCR; TCRdb lists only in-frame clones, some missing. The repertoire includes about 160,000 clones, 60% to 80% of them detected once, and 3% to 4.5% sits in the top ten. V usage is TRBV6-5 and J usage is TRBJ1-5; 9 bases are shared with TRBD1. This receptor was obtained from a young man in good health and CMV-seropositive. Material: PBMCs. This CDR3 is CASSQRWTGAQHF. The CDR3 DNA reads TGTGCCAGCAGTCAGCGATGGACAGGGGCCCAGCATTTT.